The 29 T cell receptor beta chains below were found in one sample sequenced in a study of blood T cell repertoires in COVID-19 (TCRdb year 2020). The library came from the immunoSEQ multiplex PCR assay. The clones in this table, taken by TCRdb from immuneACCESS, are in-frame only. Not every clone is retained; where verified, under half of the shortfall comes from an unresolved V gene, and the cause of the rest is unknown. For this sample the table gives fewer than 85,000 clones, of which more than 60% were detected only once. The ten biggest clones cover around 20% of the sample. Sequences were obtained from peripheral blood. The receptors here all came from a man aged 55 to 70 with acute or convalescent COVID-19.

This clone showed up just a few times. This rearrangement joins TRBV9 to TRBJ2-2; D possibly corresponds to TRBD1 (6 bases). The CDR3 covers 17 residues. CDR1 SGDLS and CDR2 YYNGEE come from the germline V gene. The V and J ends lost 5 bases and 5 bases respectively, with 22 bases between them. The CDR3 loop reads CASRGPPGEPSTGELFF. For the CDR3, the DNA is TGTGCCAGCAGAGGACCCCCAGGGGAGCCTAGTACCGGGGAGCTGTTTTTT.

The chain recombines TRBV5-1 with TRBJ1-1; no firm D call. With 0 bases removed from V and 0 bases from J, the gap between germline ends came to 6 bases. This CDR3 has 14 amino acids. Germline V gene lookup returns CDR1 SGHRS and CDR2 YFSETQ. The CDR3 region is CASSLGTVNTEAFF. CDR3 bases: TGCGCCAGCAGCTTGGGGACTGTGAACACTGAAGCTTTCTTT.

The chain employs TRBV28 and TRBJ1-6; D remains ambiguous. Trimming stripped 4 bases from V and 14 bases from J, with 15 bases between. The CDR3 runs 13 residues. Germline V gene sequence: CDR1 MDHEN, CDR2 SYDVKM. The CDR3 DNA reads as TGTGCCAGCAGTTCCGTTTCTATTTCGGCCCTCCACTTT. It specifies CASSSVSISALHF.

This clone was found once. This rearrangement joins TRBV12-3 or TRBV12-4 to TRBJ1-1; D unresolved. Trimming left V 3 bases short and J 5 bases short, with 4 bases between. The CDR3 loop spans 11 amino acids. The CDR3 loop reads CASSFLTEAFF. CDR3 nucleotides: TGTGCCAGCAGTTTTCTAACTGAAGCTTTCTTT.

The J gene is TRBJ1-2, the V gene TRBV7-8, with TRBD1 identical over 7 bases. The V segment lost 5 bases and the J segment 4 bases; nucleotides outside the gene matches: 7. Per the germline V gene, CDR1 is SGHVS and CDR2 is FQNEAQ. The CDR3 is 14 amino acids. The CDR3 loop reads CASSREGQIYGYTF. The CDR3 DNA reads TGTGCCAGCAGCCGTGAGGGACAGATCTATGGCTACACCTTC.

This clone was recorded only once. This chain joins TRBV19 and TRBJ1-1; D call uncertain. This CDR3 has 11 residues. V was clipped by 8 bases and J by 8 bases, with 12 bases between them. CDR1 and CDR2 from the germline V gene are LNHDA and SQIVND (reference sequence). CDR3 sequence reads: CASLREAEAFF. Here the CDR3 DNA reads TGTGCCAGTCTCAGAGAGGCAGAAGCTTTCTTT.

J is TRBJ2-6 and V is TRBV7-3, with D perhaps TRBD1 (6 bases). Trimming removed 5 bases from V and 3 bases from J, with 14 bases in between. The V gene's germline CDR1 is SGHTA and CDR2 FQGTGA. The CDR3 extends over 16 amino acids. The CDR3 DNA reads TGTGCCAGCAGCGATCGGCAGGGGTATGGGGCCAACGTCCTGACTTTC. Translating it yields CASSDRQGYGANVLTF.

The J gene is TRBJ1-2, the V gene TRBV5-5; 7 positions match TRBD1. With 0 bases clipped from V and 8 bases from J, the junction kept 16 bases outside the gene matches. Germline assignment: CDR1 SGHKS and CDR2 YYEKEE (reference sequence). This CDR3 region has 17 residues. CDR3 DNA sequence: TGTGCCAGCAGCTTGGGATTCGACAGGGCCTTCCAGGACGGCTACACCTTC. Amino acid sequence: CASSLGFDRAFQDGYTF.

This clone turned up a few times. The chain carries TRBV24-1 and TRBJ1-2; weak D call: TRBD1 (6 bases). Per germline, CDR1 KGHDR and CDR2 SFDVKD. This CDR3 contains 15 residues. With 3 bases removed from V and 3 bases from J, the gap between germline ends came to 13 bases. CDR3 sequence: CATSDTTQGDYGYTF. DNA of the CDR3: TGTGCCACCAGTGATACTACACAGGGAGACTATGGCTACACCTTC.

The rearrangement links TRBV27 to TRBJ1-3; D unclear. The CDR3 loop spans 16 amino acids. Trimming took 5 bases from V and 0 from J, leaving 14 bases between them. The V gene's germline CDR1 is MNHEY and CDR2 SMNVEV (reference sequence). CDR3: CASSPYSTSSGNTIYF. CDR3 DNA: TGTGCCAGCAGTCCTTACAGTACCAGCTCTGGAAACACCATATATTTT.

This clone was observed once. The rearrangement uses TRBV10-3 and TRBJ1-1; the D is unclear. CDR1 is ENHRY, CDR2 SYGVKD, per germline. Between the trimmed V and J ends, which lost 7 bases and 0 bases, there was a span of 9 bases. The CDR3 covers 13 residues. The CDR3 region has the DNA TGTGCCATCAAGGAGGGAATGAACACTGAAGCTTTCTTT. Protein sequence: CAIKEGMNTEAFF.

This CDR3 is CASSQEVRGNNEQFF. The CDR3 bases are TGTGCCAGCAGCCAAGAAGTGCGGGGGAACAATGAGCAGTTCTTC. The rearrangement links TRBV3-1 (or the pseudogene TRBV3-2) to TRBJ2-1, with TRBD2 identical over 7 bases. The germline gives CDR1 LGHDT, CDR2 YNNKEL (reference sequence). This CDR3 comprises 15 residues. The junction had 4 bases not matched to a gene; V was cut back by 0 bases and J by 5 bases.

V is TRBV28 and J is TRBJ1-5; D uncertain. Germline V lookup: CDR1 MDHEN, CDR2 SYDVKM. V lost 6 bases and J lost 4, with 13 bases in between. The CDR3 consists of 14 residues. CDR3 sequence (DNA): TGTGCCAGCAGCCCCTTCGGCGGGAATCAGCCCCAGCATTTT. As protein: CASSPFGGNQPQHF. Full variable domain (missing parts from reference TRBV28 and TRBJ1-5): DVKVTQSSRYLVKRTGEKVFLECVQDMDHENMFWYRQDPGLGLRLIYFSYDVKMKEKGDIPEGYSVSREKKERFSLILESASTNQTSMYLCASSPFGGNQPQHFGDGTRLSIL.

The chain has TRBV7-2 and TRBJ2-1; TRBD2 matches 12 bases. In germline, CDR1 is SGHTA, CDR2 FQGNSA. The CDR3 contains 16 residues. The trim removed 0 bases at V and 8 bases at J, leaving 5 bases unmatched. The chain's CDR3 is CASSLAGLAGGHEQFF. CDR3 DNA: TGTGCCAGCAGCTTAGCTGGGCTAGCGGGAGGGCATGAGCAGTTCTTC.

The chain combines TRBV6-6 with TRBJ1-4, with a weak D call TRBD1 (6 bases). V lost 4 bases and J lost 5, with 8 bases in between. The CDR3 consists of 13 residues. Germline V gene lookup returns CDR1 MNHNY and CDR2 SVGAGI (reference sequence). The DNA of the CDR3 is TGTGCCAGCAGTTCTACAGGGAATGAAAAACTGTTTTTT. Its protein product is CASSSTGNEKLFF.

V and J are TRBV29-1 and TRBJ2-2; TRBD2 agrees at 7 bases. V lost 7 bases to trimming and J lost 5 bases; unmatched junction nucleotides: 4. The V gene's germline CDR1 is SQVTM and CDR2 ANQGSEA. The CDR3 is 12 residues long. The CDR3 sequence is CSAAGATGELFF. Here the CDR3 DNA reads TGCAGCGCGGCGGGAGCTACCGGGGAGCTGTTTTTT.

The chain has TRBV11-1 and TRBJ2-1; no definite D call. V was clipped by 4 bases and J by 9 bases, with 10 bases between them. The CDR3 consists of 12 residues. The germline V gene has CDR1 SGHAT and CDR2 FQDESV (reference sequence). CDR3 in DNA: TGTGCCAGCAGCTCCCTCCCGAGTGAGCAGTTCTTC. Translation gives CASSSLPSEQFF.

This clone was picked up a small number of times. The rearrangement links TRBV24-1 to TRBJ2-1; a weak D match, TRBD1 (5 bases). Germline V gene data show CDR1 as KGHDR and CDR2 as SFDVKD. The CDR3 has 16 amino acids. Trimming removed 9 bases at V and 0 bases at J, with 17 bases between. The CDR3 nucleotides are TGTGCCACCTCCCTAGGGGTGGTTAGCTCCTACAATGAGCAGTTCTTC. Its translation is CATSLGVVSSYNEQFF.

The sample holds a few counts of this clone. The chain is built from TRBV28 and TRBJ2-3, with 8 positions matching TRBD1. This CDR3 is 16 amino acids long. Germline-derived CDR1 and CDR2 are MDHEN and SYDVKM. After removal of 4 bases from V and 3 bases from J, the junction contained 9 bases not matched to a gene. CDR3 protein: CASSSTGGTGTDTQYF. DNA for the CDR3: TGTGCCAGCAGTTCTACAGGGGGAACGGGGACAGATACGCAGTATTTT.

This clone was counted once. The rearrangement uses TRBV6-4 and TRBJ2-6; 8 nucleotides align to TRBD2. Germline assignment: CDR1 MRHNA and CDR2 SNTAGT. The V segment lost 2 bases and the J segment 2 bases; nucleotides outside the gene matches: 5. This CDR3 comprises 17 residues. DNA for the CDR3: TGTGCCAGCAGTGACGACGGGGGGGCTACTGGGGCCAACGTCCTGACTTTC. Amino acids: CASSDDGGATGANVLTF.

The chain has TRBV30 and TRBJ2-4; a weak D match, TRBD2 (6 bases). V was clipped by 2 bases and J by 0 bases, with 14 bases between them. Germline CDR1 is GTSNPN and CDR2 is SVGIG (reference sequence). The CDR3 contains 16 residues. In DNA form, the CDR3 reads TGTGCCTGGAGTCTCGGGGGACCTTTAGCCAAAAACATTCAGTACTTC. This translates into CAWSLGGPLAKNIQYF.

This sequence joins TRBV28 and TRBJ1-6; D uncertain. From germline, CDR1 is MDHEN and CDR2 SYDVKM. CDR3 length equals 14 residues. Trimming removed 5 bases from V and 10 bases from J, with 15 bases in between. In nucleotides, the CDR3 is TGTGCCAGCAGTGCTATTAACCGGGTCTCACCCCTCCACTTT. Amino acids: CASSAINRVSPLHF.

The chain is built from TRBV29-1 and TRBJ1-1; 8 bases are shared with TRBD1. After removal of 6 bases from V and 5 bases from J, the junction contained 5 bases not matched to a gene. The CDR3 is made up of 12 amino acids. Germline V lookup: CDR1 SQVTM, CDR2 ANQGSEA. This chain's CDR3 is CSVDDRGTEAFF. The DNA of the CDR3 is TGCAGCGTCGATGACAGGGGTACTGAAGCTTTCTTT. Full variable domain (remainder filled in from reference TRBV29-1 and TRBJ1-1): SAVISQKPSRDICQRGTSLTIQCQVDSQVTMMFWYRQQPGQSLTLIATANQGSEATYESGFVIDKFPISRPNLTFSTLTVSNMSPEDSSIYLCSVDDRGTEAFFGQGTRLTVV.

This chain connects TRBV28 to TRBJ1-6, with 7 bases lining up with TRBD1. The CDR3 totals 13 residues. Germline assignment: CDR1 MDHEN and CDR2 SYDVKM. CDR3 sequence reads: CVAGETGNSPLHF. The CDR3 nucleotides read TGTGTCGCAGGGGAGACAGGGAATTCACCCCTCCACTTT.

This chain uses TRBV9 with TRBJ1-3; tentatively, D is TRBD1 (5 bases). The length of the CDR3 is 17 residues. Germline CDR1 SGDLS, CDR2 YYNGEE. Trimming took 5 bases from V and 0 from J, leaving 18 bases between them. CDR3 in amino acids: CASSPQGRPISGNTIYF. As DNA, the CDR3 is TGTGCCAGCAGTCCTCAGGGTCGGCCTATCTCTGGAAACACCATATATTTT.

The rearrangement links TRBV6-6 to TRBJ2-7; D remains unclear. This CDR3 region has 13 residues. V gave up 6 bases and J gave up 6 bases, with 15 bases separating them. The V gene's germline CDR1 is MNHNY and CDR2 SVGAGI (reference sequence). In DNA form, the CDR3 reads TGTGCCAGCAGCCAGTCTGCCCTGGCCGAGCAGTACGTC. It is translated as CASSQSALAEQYV.

The chain recombines TRBV30 with TRBJ2-1; TRBD2 matches at 12 bases. The CDR3 extends over 14 amino acids. V shed 0 bases, J shed 13 bases, and the junction held 7 bases outside the gene matches. Germline CDR1 reads GTSNPN; CDR2 reads SVGIG (reference sequence). The DNA for the CDR3 is TGTGCCTGGAGTGTCACTAGCGGGGGGACGGACCAGTTCTTC. Encoded protein: CAWSVTSGGTDQFF.

CDR3 sequence (DNA): TGTGCCAGCAGCTTAGTGGCCAGGGAAGAGACCCAGTACTTC. Translating gives CASSLVAREETQYF. The rearrangement joins TRBV7-2 to TRBJ2-5, with TRBD1 as a possible D gene (5 bases). V lost 1 base and J lost 3, with 9 bases in between. CDR1 is SGHTA, CDR2 FQGNSA, per germline. There are 14 residues in the CDR3.

The chain couples TRBV27 to TRBJ1-5; possibly TRBD1 for D (5 bases). V was cut by 3 bases and J by 2 bases, with 8 bases left in between. The CDR3 contains 14 residues. Germline V gene data show CDR1 as MNHEY and CDR2 as SMNVEV (reference sequence). Written as DNA, the CDR3 is TGTGCCAGCAGTTTTGTGACAGGCAATCAGCCCCAGCATTTT. Translated, it gives CASSFVTGNQPQHF.